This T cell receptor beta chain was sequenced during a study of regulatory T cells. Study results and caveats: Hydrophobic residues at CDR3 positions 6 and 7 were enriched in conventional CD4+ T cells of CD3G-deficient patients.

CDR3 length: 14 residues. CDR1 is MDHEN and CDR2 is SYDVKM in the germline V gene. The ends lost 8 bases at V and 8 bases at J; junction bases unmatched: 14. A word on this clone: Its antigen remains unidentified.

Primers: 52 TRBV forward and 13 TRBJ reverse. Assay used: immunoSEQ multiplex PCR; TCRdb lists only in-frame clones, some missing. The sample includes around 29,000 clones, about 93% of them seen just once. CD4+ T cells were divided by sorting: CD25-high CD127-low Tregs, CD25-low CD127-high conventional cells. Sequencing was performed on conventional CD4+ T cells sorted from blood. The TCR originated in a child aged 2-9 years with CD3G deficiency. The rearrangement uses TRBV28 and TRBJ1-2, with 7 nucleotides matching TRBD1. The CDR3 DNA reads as TGTGCCAGCTGCCAGACGGACAGGAGGAAGGGCTACACCTTC. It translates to CASCQTDRRKGYTF.